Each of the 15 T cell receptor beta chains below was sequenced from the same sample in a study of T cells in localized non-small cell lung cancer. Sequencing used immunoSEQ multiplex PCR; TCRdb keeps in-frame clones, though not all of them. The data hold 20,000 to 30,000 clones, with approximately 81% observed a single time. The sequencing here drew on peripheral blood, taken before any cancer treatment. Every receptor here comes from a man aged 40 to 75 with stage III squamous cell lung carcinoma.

The CDR3 nucleotides read TGTGCCAGCAGCTGGGGGGCCCAGGGGGAGCTGTTTTTT. This sequence encodes CASSWGAQGELFF. V usage is TRBV7-6 and J usage is TRBJ2-2; tentatively, D is TRBD1 or TRBD2 (6 bases each). V lost 4 bases, J lost 8 bases, and 11 bases lay in between. The CDR3 loop spans 13 amino acids. The germline gives CDR1 SGHVS, CDR2 FNYEAQ.

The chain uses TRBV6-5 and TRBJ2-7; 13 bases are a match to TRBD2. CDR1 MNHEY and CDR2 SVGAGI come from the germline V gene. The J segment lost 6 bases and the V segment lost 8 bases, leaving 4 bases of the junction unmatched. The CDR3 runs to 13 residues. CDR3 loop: CASGLAGVGEQYF. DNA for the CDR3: TGTGCCAGCGGACTAGCGGGAGTCGGCGAGCAGTACTTC.

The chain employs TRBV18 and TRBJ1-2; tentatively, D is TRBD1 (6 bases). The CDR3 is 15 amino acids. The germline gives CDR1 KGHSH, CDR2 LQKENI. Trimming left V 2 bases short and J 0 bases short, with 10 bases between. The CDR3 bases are TGTGCCAGCTCACCAAGGGACAACCCTAACTATGGCTACACCTTC. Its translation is CASSPRDNPNYGYTF.

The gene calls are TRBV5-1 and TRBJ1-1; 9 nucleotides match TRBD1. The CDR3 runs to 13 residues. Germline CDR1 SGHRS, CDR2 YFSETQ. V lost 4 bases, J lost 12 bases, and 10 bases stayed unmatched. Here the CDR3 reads CASSVGQGGKTFF. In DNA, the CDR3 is TGCGCCAGCAGCGTGGGACAGGGAGGGAAAACTTTCTTT.

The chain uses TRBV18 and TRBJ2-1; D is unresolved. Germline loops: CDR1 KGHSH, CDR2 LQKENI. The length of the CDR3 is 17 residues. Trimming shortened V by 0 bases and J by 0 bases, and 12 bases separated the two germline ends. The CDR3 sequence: CASSPPVGSSSYNEQFF. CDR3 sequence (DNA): TGTGCCAGCTCACCACCGGTAGGATCAAGCTCCTACAATGAGCAGTTCTTC.

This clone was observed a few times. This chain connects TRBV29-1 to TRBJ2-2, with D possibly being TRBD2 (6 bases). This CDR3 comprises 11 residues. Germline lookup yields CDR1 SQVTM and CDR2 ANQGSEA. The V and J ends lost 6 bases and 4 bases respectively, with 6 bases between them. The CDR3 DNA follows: TGCAGCGTGGGGGGCACCGGGGAGCTGTTTTTT. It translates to CSVGGTGELFF.

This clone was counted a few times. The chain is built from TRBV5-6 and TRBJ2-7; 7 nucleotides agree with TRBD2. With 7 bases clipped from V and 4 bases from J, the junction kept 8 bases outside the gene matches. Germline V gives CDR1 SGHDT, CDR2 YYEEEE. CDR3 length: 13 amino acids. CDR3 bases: TGTGCCAGCTCCACGGGGGGTATTTACGAGCAGTACTTC. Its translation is CASSTGGIYEQYF.

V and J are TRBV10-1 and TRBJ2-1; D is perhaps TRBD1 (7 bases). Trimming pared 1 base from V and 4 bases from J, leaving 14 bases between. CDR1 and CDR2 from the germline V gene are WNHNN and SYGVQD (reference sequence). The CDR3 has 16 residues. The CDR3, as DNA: TGCGCCAGCAGTGAGTGGAGGGACAGACAATACAATGAGCAGTTCTTC. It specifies CASSEWRDRQYNEQFF.

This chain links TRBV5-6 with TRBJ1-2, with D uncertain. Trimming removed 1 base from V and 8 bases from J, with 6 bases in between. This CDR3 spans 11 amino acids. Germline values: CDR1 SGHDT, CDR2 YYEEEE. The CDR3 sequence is CASSLITGYTF. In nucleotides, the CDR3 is TGTGCCAGCAGCTTGATTACGGGCTACACCTTC.

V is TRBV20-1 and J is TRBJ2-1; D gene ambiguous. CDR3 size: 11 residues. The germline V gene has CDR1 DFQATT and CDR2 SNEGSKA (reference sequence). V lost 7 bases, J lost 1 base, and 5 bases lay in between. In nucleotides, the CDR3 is TGCAGTGGGGGATCCTACAATGAGCAGTTCTTC. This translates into CSGGSYNEQFF.

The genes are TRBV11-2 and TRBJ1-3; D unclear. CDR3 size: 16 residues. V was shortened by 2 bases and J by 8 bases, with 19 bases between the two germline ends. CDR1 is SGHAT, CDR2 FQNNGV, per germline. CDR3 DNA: TGTGCCAGCAGCTTAACCCCCCGGGCTGGGTGGGACACCATATATTTT. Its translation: CASSLTPRAGWDTIYF.

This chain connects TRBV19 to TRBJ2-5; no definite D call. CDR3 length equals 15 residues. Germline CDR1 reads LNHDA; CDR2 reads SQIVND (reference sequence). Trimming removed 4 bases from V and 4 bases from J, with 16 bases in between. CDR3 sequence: CASSKGRSGVETQYF. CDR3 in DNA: TGTGCCAGTAGTAAAGGGCGGAGTGGGGTAGAGACCCAGTACTTC.

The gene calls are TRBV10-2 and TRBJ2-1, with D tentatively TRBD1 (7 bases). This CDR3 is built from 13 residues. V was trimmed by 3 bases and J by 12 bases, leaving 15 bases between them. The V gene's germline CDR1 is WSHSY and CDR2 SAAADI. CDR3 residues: CASSDRGVTRQFF. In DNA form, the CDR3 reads TGCGCCAGCAGTGACAGGGGGGTTACGAGGCAGTTCTTC.

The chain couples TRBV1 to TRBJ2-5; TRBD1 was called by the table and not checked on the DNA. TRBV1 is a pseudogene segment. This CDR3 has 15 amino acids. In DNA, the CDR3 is TGCACCAGCAGTTTCGACAGGCGCTCTCAAGAGACCCAGTACTTC. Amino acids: CTSSFDRRSQETQYF.

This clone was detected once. Here the CDR3 reads CAISEWGFGYTF. The DNA of the CDR3 is TGTGCCATCAGTGAGTGGGGATTTGGCTACACCTTC. The rearrangement uses TRBV10-3 and TRBJ1-2; D is unclear. This CDR3 has 12 amino acids. Germline CDR1 and CDR2: ENHRY and SYGVKD. With 1 base removed from V and 7 bases from J, the gap between germline ends came to 7 bases.